Below, one T cell receptor (beta chain) is given with its context. This entry comes from a study of blood T cell repertoires in COVID-19. Here immunoSEQ multiplex PCR was the method, and the copy in TCRdb shows in-frame clones only, minus some. The sample includes roughly 480,000 clones, roughly nine tenths of them seen just once. The CDR3 has 11 residues. Germline assignment: CDR1 SGHNT and CDR2 YENEEA. Trimming took 4 bases from V and 8 from J, leaving 6 bases between them. V and J are TRBV11-3 and TRBJ2-1; no clear D. This TCR was recovered from a man between 18 and 29 years old with COVID-19, enrolled during active disease. Sequences were obtained from peripheral blood. The CDR3 region has the DNA TGTGCCAGCAGCTCCCTCCATGAGCAGTTCTTC. It is translated as CASSSLHEQFF. Full variable domain (missing parts from reference TRBV11-3 and TRBJ2-1): EAGVVQSPRYKIIEKKQPVAFWCNPISGHNTLYWYLQNLGQGPELLIRYENEEAVDDSQLPKDRFSAERLKGVDSTLKIQPAELGDSAVYLCASSSLHEQFFGPGTRLTVL.